One and the same sample provided the 28 T cell receptor beta chains below, sequenced in a study of identifying expanded T cells in peripheral blood. The method was immunoSEQ multiplex PCR; TCRdb's version includes in-frame clones alone and lacks a portion of them. There are some 78,000 clones in the sample; around 89% occur only once, and around 20% lies in the top ten. Sequencing input: blood. These receptors originate from a person between 18 and 75 years old in good health.

This chain links TRBV10-1 with TRBJ2-5; D unclear. Per the germline V gene, CDR1 is WNHNN and CDR2 is SYGVQD (reference sequence). The CDR3 extends over 10 amino acids. V was cut by 9 bases and J by 7 bases, with 9 bases left in between. DNA of the CDR3: TGCGCCAGTCGACTGGGGACCCAGTACTTC. This codes for CASRLGTQYF.

This chain links TRBV30 with TRBJ2-7; maybe TRBD2 (5 bases). From germline, CDR1 is GTSNPN and CDR2 SVGIG (reference sequence). Trimming removed 0 bases at V and 3 bases at J, with 12 bases between. The CDR3 runs 14 residues. The CDR3 region has the DNA TGTGCCTGGAGTGTACTCGGGGTTTTCTACGAGCAGTACTTC. This gives the protein CAWSVLGVFYEQYF.

The chain uses TRBV18 and TRBJ1-5; no definite D call. Per germline, CDR1 KGHSH and CDR2 LQKENI. This CDR3 spans 15 amino acids. V dropped 3 bases and J dropped 5 bases, with 14 bases sitting between them. The DNA for the CDR3 is TGTGCCAGCTCACCTTACCCGGGGATCGATCAGCCCCAGCATTTT. As protein: CASSPYPGIDQPQHF.

The chain joins TRBV5-5 to TRBJ2-7; TRBD2 matches 10 bases. Trimming cost V 2 bases and J 4 bases; bases outside gene matches: 6. This CDR3 comprises 15 residues. Germline V CDR1 and CDR2: SGHKS, YYEKEE (reference sequence). Here the CDR3 DNA reads TGTGCCAGCAGCTTCCAAAGCGGGGGGGAATACGAGCAGTACTTC. Amino acids: CASSFQSGGEYEQYF.

The V gene is TRBV7-2, the J gene TRBJ1-2; 8 nucleotides agree with TRBD1. The V gene's germline CDR1 is SGHTA and CDR2 FQGNSA. J gave up 1 base and V 1 base, and 8 bases lay outside the gene matches. CDR3 length: 17 amino acids. The CDR3: CASSLESRDRRNYGYTF. The CDR3 bases are TGTGCCAGCAGCTTAGAATCACGGGACAGGCGTAACTATGGCTACACCTTC. Supplemented by reference TRBV7-2 and TRBJ1-2, the full variable domain reads GAGVSQSPSNKVTEKGKDVELRCDPISGHTALYWYRQSLGQGLEFLIYFQGNSAPDKSGLPSDRFSAERTGGSVSTLTIQRTQQEDSAVYLCASSLESRDRRNYGYTFGSGTRLTVV.

The CDR3 reads CASSPEVAGDTDTQYF. The CDR3 nucleotides read TGTGCCAGTAGCCCCGAGGTAGCAGGAGACACAGATACGCAGTATTTT. This chain connects TRBV19 to TRBJ2-3; D is undetermined. Deletions cut 6 bases from V and 2 bases from J, with 18 bases between. CDR3 length: 16 residues. Germline values: CDR1 LNHDA, CDR2 SQIVND (reference sequence).

V gene TRBV19 combines with J gene TRBJ2-1, with 10 bases identical to TRBD2. Germline V gene data show CDR1 as LNHDA and CDR2 as SQIVND (reference sequence). Trimming at V came to 5 bases and at J to 4 bases, leaving 5 bases not matched to a gene. The CDR3 is 15 residues long. Here the CDR3 reads CASSSGSGGYNEQFF. In nucleotides, the CDR3 is TGTGCCAGTAGTTCGGGTAGCGGGGGGTACAATGAGCAGTTCTTC.

The chain carries TRBV18 and TRBJ2-5, with 9 bases that match TRBD1. This CDR3 spans 17 amino acids. Per germline, CDR1 KGHSH and CDR2 LQKENI. The V and J ends lost 0 bases and 2 bases, in that order; junction bases with no gene match: 7. The CDR3 DNA is TGTGCCAGCTCACCACCGAGGTTTGACAGGGGGCAAGAGACCCAGTACTTC. This codes for CASSPPRFDRGQETQYF.

The chain employs TRBV6-5 and TRBJ1-6; no firm D call. The CDR3 spans 16 residues. Germline V lookup: CDR1 MNHEY, CDR2 SVGAGI. The germline V and J ends were trimmed by 0 bases and 12 bases, with 18 bases remaining between them. CDR3 sequence reads: CASSYSAALSSGPLHF. In nucleotides, the CDR3 is TGTGCCAGCAGTTACTCGGCAGCTTTGAGTTCCGGACCCCTCCACTTT.

This clone was picked up one time. The V gene is TRBV18, the J gene TRBJ1-1, with unresolved D. Germline-derived CDR1 and CDR2 are KGHSH and LQKENI. Trimming took off 3 bases at V and 6 bases at J, with 14 bases between the two ends. The CDR3 is made up of 14 amino acids. CDR3 coding DNA: TGTGCCAGCTCACCCAGGAGCGGGGAGGCTGAAGCTTTCTTT. This codes for CASSPRSGEAEAFF.

This chain joins TRBV27 and TRBJ1-2, with TRBD1 matching over 7 bases. V lost 2 bases to trimming and J lost 10 bases; unmatched junction nucleotides: 10. The CDR3 runs to 14 residues. The V gene's germline CDR1 is MNHEY and CDR2 SMNVEV (reference sequence). The CDR3: CASSLTSRGSDYTF. For the CDR3, the DNA is TGTGCCAGCAGTTTAACTTCCAGGGGGAGTGACTACACCTTC.

The chain has TRBV7-6 and TRBJ2-7, with 8 bases matching TRBD1. CDR3 length: 16 amino acids. Trimming at V came to 0 bases and at J to 3 bases, leaving 7 bases not matched to a gene. CDR1 SGHVS and CDR2 FNYEAQ come from the germline V gene. Written as DNA, the CDR3 is TGTGCCAGCAGCTTAGCGGTCGCAGGGGGCTACTACGAGCAGTACTTC. As protein: CASSLAVAGGYYEQYF.

The chain joins TRBV5-1 to TRBJ2-5; D is undetermined. The CDR3 runs 14 residues. Trimming took 0 bases from V and 5 from J, leaving 11 bases between them. The germline CDR1 and CDR2 sequences are SGHRS and YFSETQ. The CDR3 DNA sequence: TGCGCCAGCAGCTTGGGCTCAACCGTGGAGACCCAGTACTTC. Amino acids: CASSLGSTVETQYF.

The chain uses TRBV23-1 and TRBJ1-2; possibly TRBD1 for D (5 bases). TRBV23-1 is annotated as an ORF whose role is uncertain. Trimming cost V 1 base and J 7 bases, with 16 bases left between them. The CDR3 totals 15 residues. This CDR3 is CASSQCTRGGSGYTF. CDR3 DNA: TGCGCCAGCAGTCAATGTACAAGGGGAGGAAGTGGCTACACCTTC.

The CDR3 region is CASSSTDPYEQYF. The CDR3 region has the DNA TGTGCCAGCAGCTCGACAGATCCCTACGAGCAGTACTTC. The chain recombines TRBV4-2 with TRBJ2-7, with D possibly TRBD1 on 5 matching bases. Germline V gene sequence: CDR1 LGHNA, CDR2 YNFKEQ. V was clipped by 5 bases and J by 2 bases, with 10 bases between them. The CDR3 sequence is 13 residues long.

Comments on this clone: At one end, the junction sequence differs from germline, possibly due to a read error. The rearrangement links TRBV7-8 to TRBJ2-7; D may be TRBD2 (7 bases). This CDR3 has 13 amino acids. In germline, CDR1 is SGHVS, CDR2 FQNEAQ. CDR3 sequence (DNA): TGTGCCAGCAGCCTAGGGTCGGGGGGCCCCGAGAGCTTC. Its translation is CASSLGSGGPESF.

The V gene is TRBV7-2, the J gene TRBJ1-2; 7 nucleotides match TRBD1. The trim removed 3 bases at V and 8 bases at J, leaving 6 bases unmatched. This CDR3 spans 13 amino acids. Germline V gene data show CDR1 as SGHTA and CDR2 as FQGNSA. This CDR3 is CASSLEGARGYTF. CDR3 DNA: TGTGCCAGCAGCTTGGAGGGGGCGAGGGGCTACACCTTC.

This chain uses TRBV4-1 with TRBJ1-6; no reliable D call. This CDR3 region has 16 residues. V was clipped by 4 bases and J by 0 bases, with 10 bases between them. Per germline, CDR1 MGHRA and CDR2 YSYEKL. The CDR3 loop is CASSLTSSSYNSPLHF. The CDR3 DNA sequence: TGCGCCAGCAGCCTAACGTCAAGCTCCTATAATTCACCCCTCCACTTT.

The V call is TRBV11-2, the J call TRBJ2-7, with 7 bases that match TRBD2. Trimming at V came to 1 base and at J to 3 bases, leaving 3 bases not matched to a gene. The V gene's germline CDR1 is SGHAT and CDR2 FQNNGV. This CDR3 is built from 14 residues. The CDR3 DNA reads as TGTGCCAGCAGCTTAGTTGGGGGGGTCTACGAGCAGTACTTC. Protein sequence: CASSLVGGVYEQYF.

This chain uses TRBV29-1 with TRBJ2-1; D is possibly TRBD1 or TRBD2 (5 bases each). CDR1 and CDR2 from the germline V gene are SQVTM and ANQGSEA. This CDR3 spans 21 amino acids. Trimming removed 7 bases at V and 1 base at J, with 35 bases between. The CDR3 protein is CSAKYQEGAGGESWSYNEQFF. Written as DNA, the CDR3 is TGCAGCGCGAAGTATCAGGAAGGGGCGGGCGGAGAGAGTTGGTCCTACAATGAGCAGTTCTTC.

The chain couples TRBV28 to TRBJ1-1, with D unresolved. The V and J ends lost 8 bases and 1 base respectively, with 11 bases between them. This CDR3 is 13 amino acids long. CDR1 is MDHEN, CDR2 SYDVKM, per germline. The DNA for the CDR3 is TGTGCCAGCCGTAAGACTCAGAACACTGAAGCTTTCTTT. Translating it yields CASRKTQNTEAFF.

Here the CDR3 reads CASSEQGSTEAFF. CDR3 coding DNA: TGCGCCAGCAGTGAACAGGGGAGTACTGAAGCTTTCTTT. This sequence joins TRBV10-2 and TRBJ1-1; 7 bases fit TRBD1. Trimming at V came to 3 bases and at J to 5 bases, leaving 3 bases not matched to a gene. The CDR3 consists of 13 residues. Germline lookup yields CDR1 WSHSY and CDR2 SAAADI.

V usage is TRBV2 and J usage is TRBJ2-6, with D hard to call. The CDR3 totals 15 residues. From germline, CDR1 is SNHLY and CDR2 FYNNEI. V lost 5 bases, J lost 0 bases, and 8 bases lay in between. For the CDR3, the DNA is TGTGCCAGCAGTTTAATCGCCTCTGGGGCCAACGTCCTGACTTTC. This sequence encodes CASSLIASGANVLTF.

The V and J genes are TRBV9 and TRBJ1-2; D ambiguous. CDR3 length equals 14 residues. Germline loops: CDR1 SGDLS, CDR2 YYNGEE. V was trimmed by 0 bases and J by 4 bases, leaving 10 bases between them. The CDR3 sequence is CASSVGGGGYGYTF. The CDR3 bases are TGTGCCAGCAGCGTAGGGGGAGGAGGCTATGGCTACACCTTC.

The chain joins TRBV7-8 to TRBJ1-1; 8 bases fit TRBD1. The CDR3 consists of 17 residues. The germline V gene encodes CDR1 SGHVS and CDR2 FQNEAQ. The J segment lost 6 bases and the V segment lost 2 bases, leaving 14 bases of the junction unmatched. The CDR3 sequence is CASSLNSPLRGLSEAFF. CDR3 DNA: TGTGCCAGCAGCTTAAATAGCCCCCTCAGGGGGCTTTCTGAAGCTTTCTTT.

About this clone itself: Distinct nucleotide sequences in the sample also encode this CDR3. The chain joins TRBV14 to TRBJ1-3; D not resolved. Trimming stripped 4 bases from V and 1 base from J, with 2 bases between. The germline gives CDR1 SGHDN, CDR2 FVKESK. This CDR3 spans 12 amino acids. CDR3: CASSRSGNTIYF. Written as DNA, the CDR3 is TGTGCCAGCAGCCGTTCTGGAAACACCATATATTTT.

This clone turned up a few times. The chain carries TRBV5-1 and TRBJ1-5; D unresolved. The V end lost 3 bases, the J end lost 4 bases, and 14 bases lay between the germline ends. The CDR3 is 15 residues long. CDR1 is SGHRS, CDR2 YFSETQ, per germline. CDR3 nucleotide sequence: TGCGCCAGCAGCTACTCAGGCGGTGGGAATCAGCCCCAGCATTTT. Translating gives CASSYSGGGNQPQHF.

The chain couples TRBV6-6 to TRBJ2-3; the D gene is possibly TRBD1 (6 bases). V was clipped by 5 bases and J by 4 bases, with 16 bases between them. The germline gives CDR1 MNHNY, CDR2 SVGAGI (reference sequence). CDR3 length equals 15 residues. This CDR3 reads CASSVSGAVADTQYF. The CDR3 nucleotides are TGTGCCAGCAGTGTCTCAGGGGCTGTGGCAGATACGCAGTATTTT.